The next 29 T cell receptor beta chains were all read from a single sample in a study of T-cell reconstitution after alpha-beta-depleted transplantation in children. TCRbeta library construction was performed incorporating unique molecular identifiers. TCRdb itself ran the PCR reads through MiXCR, one entry per CDR3 protein. The sample carries nearly 350,000 distinct CDR3 sequences, 15% to 20% recorded once. The source material was PBMCs, mostly from graft donor cells, sampled 360 days after TCRalphabeta/CD19-depleted stem cell transplant. These receptors originate from a male patient between 2 and 10 years old who had a stem cell transplant for acute lymphoblastic leukemia, so the T cells may come from the graft donor.

The chain carries TRBV6-1 and TRBJ1-5; 7 bases are a match to TRBD1. The CDR3 totals 16 residues. With V trimmed by 7 bases and J by 3 bases, 12 bases remained unmatched. The germline CDR1 and CDR2 sequences are MNHNS and SASEGT. CDR3 sequence (DNA): TGTGCCAGCACCCCAGGACAGGCGCCTGACAATCAGCCCCAGCATTTT. Translation gives CASTPGQAPDNQPQHF.

In this sample, this clonotype turned up a few times. The V call is TRBV25-1, the J call TRBJ2-2; D possibly corresponds to TRBD2 (6 bases). CDR1 and CDR2 from the germline V gene are MGHDK and SYGVNS. The CDR3 has 13 amino acids. V lost 3 bases and J 6 bases, leaving 8 bases between the germline ends. CDR3 loop: CASSDGGAGELFF. The CDR3 DNA reads TGTGCCAGCAGTGACGGCGGGGCCGGGGAGCTGTTTTTT.

At least ten counts were recorded for this clonotype. The chain recombines TRBV7-9 with TRBJ2-3; D may be TRBD1 (6 bases). Germline lookup yields CDR1 SEHNR and CDR2 FQNEAQ (reference sequence). The CDR3 runs 14 residues. The ends were cut back, 2 bases at V and 3 bases at J, with 9 bases in the middle. CDR3 sequence (DNA): TGTGCCAGCAGCTTAAGTAGGGGGACAGATACGCAGTATTTT. It yields the protein CASSLSRGTDTQYF.

The chain couples TRBV12-3 or TRBV12-4 to TRBJ2-1; TRBD2 agrees at 10 bases. This CDR3 is built from 16 residues. J gave up 7 bases and V 3 bases, and 9 bases lay outside the gene matches. The CDR3 loop is CASSFKMTSGLNEQFF. CDR3 DNA: TGTGCCAGCAGTTTTAAGATGACTAGCGGGTTAAATGAGCAGTTCTTC.

The genes are TRBV25-1 and TRBJ1-4; a weak D match, TRBD1 (5 bases). Germline assignment: CDR1 MGHDK and CDR2 SYGVNS. The CDR3 contains 15 residues. Deletions cut 3 bases from V and 6 bases from J, with 14 bases between. CDR3 in DNA: TGTGCCAGCAGTGATCTGGGGGAAATTGATGAAAAACTGTTTTTT. Translating gives CASSDLGEIDEKLFF.

This clonotype has more than one count but fewer than ten. This rearrangement joins TRBV4-1 to TRBJ2-7; no firm D call. The V end was cut by 0 bases, the J end by 4 bases, with 7 bases between. The CDR3 loop spans 13 amino acids. CDR1 and CDR2 (germline): MGHRA, YSYEKL. The CDR3 region is CASSQERIYEQYF. DNA for the CDR3: TGCGCCAGCAGCCAAGAGAGGATTTACGAGCAGTACTTC.

The rearrangement uses TRBV6-5 and TRBJ2-2; 7 bases match TRBD2. The junction had 4 bases not matched to a gene; V was cut back by 0 bases and J by 0 bases. The germline V gene has CDR1 MNHEY and CDR2 SVGAGI. This CDR3 comprises 17 residues. Here the CDR3 reads CASSYSGGSANTGELFF. The CDR3 DNA sequence: TGTGCCAGCAGTTACTCCGGGGGGAGCGCGAACACCGGGGAGCTGTTTTTT.

This clonotype has a handful of counts. The chain carries TRBV28 and TRBJ2-3; no firm D call. Germline loops: CDR1 MDHEN, CDR2 SYDVKM. This CDR3 is built from 14 residues. The V and J ends lost 6 bases and 3 bases respectively, with 13 bases between them. CDR3 sequence reads: CASSLFLLTDTQYF. In DNA form, the CDR3 reads TGTGCCAGCAGCTTGTTCCTACTTACAGATACGCAGTATTTT.

This sequence joins TRBV3-1 and TRBJ2-1, with 7 bases fitting TRBD2. Unmatched junction bases numbered 9, after V lost 4 bases and J lost 6 bases. Germline V gives CDR1 LGHDT, CDR2 YNNKEL (reference sequence). The CDR3 loop spans 15 amino acids. The CDR3 loop reads CASSLRLAISNEQFF. The CDR3 nucleotides are TGTGCCAGCAGCCTCCGACTAGCAATAAGCAATGAGCAGTTCTTC.

The chain is built from TRBV18 and TRBJ2-7; D is ambiguous. There are 12 residues in the CDR3. The V end lost 3 bases, the J end lost 8 bases, and 11 bases lay between the germline ends. CDR1 is KGHSH, CDR2 LQKENI, per germline. The CDR3 region is CASSPGGIQQYF. In nucleotides, the CDR3 is TGTGCCAGCTCACCGGGTGGCATCCAGCAGTACTTC.

The chain couples TRBV14 to TRBJ1-5; D gene uncertain. The V gene's germline CDR1 is SGHDN and CDR2 FVKESK. The ends were cut back, 2 bases at V and 7 bases at J, with 15 bases in the middle. The CDR3 covers 15 residues. In nucleotides, the CDR3 is TGTGCCAGCAGCCAAAGGAAGTTTGGCTTGCAGCCCCAGCATTTT. Amino acids: CASSQRKFGLQPQHF.

This clonotype showed up just a few times. The gene calls are TRBV18 and TRBJ2-1; possible D gene TRBD1, 6 bases. Germline CDR1 reads KGHSH; CDR2 reads LQKENI. The V and J ends lost 3 bases and 10 bases respectively, with 19 bases between them. The CDR3 is made up of 15 amino acids. The CDR3 DNA follows: TGTGCCAGCTCACCTGGAGCTAGAAGAGGGGGAGAGCAGTTCTTC. Translation gives CASSPGARRGGEQFF.

There are a few counts of this clonotype. The chain uses TRBV9 and TRBJ2-3; 10 bases agree with TRBD2. Unmatched junction bases numbered 3, after V lost 0 bases and J lost 2 bases. The CDR3 loop spans 16 amino acids. From germline, CDR1 is SGDLS and CDR2 YYNGEE. CDR3 sequence (DNA): TGTGCCAGCAGCGTAGAGGGACTAGCGCACACAGATACGCAGTATTTT. Translating gives CASSVEGLAHTDTQYF.

By proportion, this clonotype is medium-sized. This chain uses TRBV4-3 with TRBJ2-1; D is ambiguous. The CDR3 extends over 14 amino acids. V was trimmed by 0 bases and J by 5 bases, leaving 8 bases between them. The V gene's germline CDR1 is LGHNA and CDR2 YSLEER. The CDR3 sequence: CASSQEGPNNEQFF. The DNA for the CDR3 is TGCGCCAGCAGCCAAGAAGGACCGAACAATGAGCAGTTCTTC.

This clonotype was counted a few times. This chain uses TRBV20-1 with TRBJ1-4, with a tentative D call TRBD1 (6 bases). The germline V gene has CDR1 DFQATT and CDR2 SNEGSKA (reference sequence). CDR3 length: 15 residues. The V and J ends lost 0 bases and 7 bases respectively, with 15 bases between them. The CDR3 here is CSARDYHREAEKLFF. The CDR3 nucleotides read TGCAGTGCTAGAGATTACCACAGGGAGGCTGAAAAACTGTTTTTT.

This clonotype was found a few times. The chain combines TRBV12-3 or TRBV12-4 with TRBJ2-5; TRBD1 matches 10 bases. The CDR3 has 14 residues. V lost 6 bases, J lost 5 bases, and 6 bases stayed unmatched. CDR3 amino acids: CASRGTGASETQYF. The DNA for the CDR3 is TGTGCCAGCAGGGGGACAGGGGCGAGCGAGACCCAGTACTTC.

This clonotype was found a few times. Here the CDR3 reads CSVEIWGGLEPPYNEQFF. The CDR3 nucleotides read TGCAGCGTTGAGATCTGGGGTGGACTAGAACCCCCCTACAATGAGCAGTTCTTC. The genes are TRBV29-1 and TRBJ2-1; TRBD2 matches 7 bases. Looked up from germline, CDR1 is SQVTM and CDR2 is ANQGSEA. The CDR3 has 18 residues. V was pared by 3 bases and J by 2 bases, with 16 bases of the junction left unmatched.

The sample holds many counts of this clonotype. The chain carries TRBV28 and TRBJ2-5; the D call may be TRBD1 or TRBD2 (5 bases each). Germline assignment: CDR1 MDHEN and CDR2 SYDVKM. This CDR3 region has 14 residues. V shed 5 bases and J shed 7 bases, with 17 bases lying between them. The CDR3 nucleotides read TGTGCCAGCAGTCCCCGTTGGGTTGGGGGGACCCAGTACTTC. Translating it yields CASSPRWVGGTQYF.

On this clonotype: Relative to the germline gene, one junction end is altered; a read error may explain this. The chain employs TRBV28 and TRBJ2-3, with TRBD2 matching over 15 bases. Germline CDR1 is MDHEN and CDR2 is SYDVKM. This CDR3 spans 20 amino acids. DNA for the CDR3: TGTGCCAGCTTGGAGGTGGGACTAGCGGGAGGTCCGTGGTTCACAGATAGGCAGTATTTT. Its translation is CASLEVGLAGGPWFTDRQYF.

The sample holds a few counts of this clonotype. The chain employs TRBV20-1 and TRBJ2-5; TRBD1 might be the D (5 bases). Trimming stripped 4 bases from V and 2 bases from J, with 14 bases between. CDR1 is DFQATT, CDR2 SNEGSKA, per germline (reference sequence). This CDR3 has 14 residues. DNA of the CDR3: TGCAGTGCTACGACCCCAGGGTTACAAGAGACCCAGTACTTC. Its protein product is CSATTPGLQETQYF.

This clonotype was counted ten times or more. The V call is TRBV24-1, the J call TRBJ2-1; possible D gene TRBD2, 5 bases. The V and J ends lost 5 bases and 9 bases respectively, with 16 bases between them. The germline CDR1 and CDR2 sequences are KGHDR and SFDVKD. The CDR3 has 14 amino acids. For the CDR3, the DNA is TGTGCCACCAGTGGGTCCTCAGTAGGAGGTGAGCAGTTCTTC. Protein: CATSGSSVGGEQFF.

This clonotype was recorded many times. This sequence joins TRBV24-1 and TRBJ2-5, with D unclear. CDR1 and CDR2 (germline): KGHDR, SFDVKD. The CDR3 has 11 amino acids. With 8 bases removed from V and 2 bases from J, the gap between germline ends came to 5 bases. CDR3 bases: TGTGCCACCACAGAGCAAGAGACCCAGTACTTC. Amino acids: CATTEQETQYF.

The chain combines TRBV4-1 with TRBJ2-1; 8 nucleotides align to TRBD1. CDR3 size: 15 residues. V lost 2 bases to trimming and J lost 5 bases; unmatched junction nucleotides: 5. Germline V gives CDR1 MGHRA, CDR2 YSYEKL. The CDR3 region has the DNA TGCGCCAGCAGCCAACCGTGGACAGGGCACAATGAGCAGTTCTTC. It codes for CASSQPWTGHNEQFF.

There are a few counts of this clonotype. The rearrangement links TRBV4-1 to TRBJ2-7; 9 nucleotides align to TRBD1. Germline assignment: CDR1 MGHRA and CDR2 YSYEKL. J lost 4 bases, V lost 4 bases, and 8 bases had no gene match. This CDR3 is built from 15 residues. The CDR3 nucleotides read TGCGCCAGCAGCCCGTACGGGACAGGGAATTACGAGCAGTACTTC. It codes for CASSPYGTGNYEQYF.

The J gene is TRBJ1-1, the V gene TRBV7-6, with 8 nucleotides matching TRBD1. The germline CDR1 and CDR2 sequences are SGHVS and FNYEAQ. CDR3 length: 20 residues. The V segment lost 0 bases and the J segment 8 bases; nucleotides outside the gene matches: 23. This CDR3 reads CASSLATGPSGQGSPLEAFF. CDR3 nucleotides: TGTGCCAGCAGCTTAGCGACTGGTCCTTCCGGACAGGGAAGTCCCCTGGAAGCTTTCTTT.

The chain links TRBV15 to TRBJ2-3, with D possibly matching TRBD2 (5 bases). Trimming pared 5 bases from V and 8 bases from J, leaving 8 bases between. Per the germline V gene, CDR1 is LNHNV and CDR2 is YYDKDF (reference sequence). There are 11 residues in the CDR3. CDR3 coding DNA: TGTGCCACCAGCGGAAGCGGTACGCAGTATTTT. It codes for CATSGSGTQYF.

The chain has TRBV12-3 or TRBV12-4 and TRBJ2-7, with D possibly matching TRBD2 (5 bases). V lost 10 bases to trimming and J lost 6 bases, with 10 bases between them. The CDR3 has 10 amino acids. The DNA of the CDR3 is TGTGCCACGGAGGTTCGCGAGCAGTACTTC. Translating gives CATEVREQYF.

V usage is TRBV25-1 and J usage is TRBJ2-1; weak D call: TRBD2 (5 bases). Germline loops: CDR1 MGHDK, CDR2 SYGVNS. This CDR3 is 14 amino acids long. Trimming removed 1 base from V and 6 bases from J, with 10 bases in between. The DNA of the CDR3 is TGTGCCAGCAGTGAATTAAGGGAGTTCAATGAGCAGTTCTTC. Translated, it gives CASSELREFNEQFF.

This clonotype was seen more than once but under ten times. The gene calls are TRBV9 and TRBJ2-3; 7 positions match TRBD2. The CDR3 has 16 residues. J gave up 0 bases and V 3 bases, and 7 bases lay outside the gene matches. From germline, CDR1 is SGDLS and CDR2 YYNGEE. The CDR3 region has the DNA TGTGCCAGCAGCGGCCCAGCGGGGATAAGCACAGATACGCAGTATTTT. Translated: CASSGPAGISTDTQYF.